This TCR beta chain was recovered during a study of identical twins. Points from the study as a whole: In cord blood, abundant beta clonotypes had fewer insertions; memory showed no trend. The study drew conclusions from cross-sectional statistical analysis, not from following the same donors.

This clonotype was counted at least ten times. Its target is unknown. CDR1 is ENHRY and CDR2 is SYGVKD in the germline V gene. V lost 0 bases and J lost 4, with 10 bases in between. This CDR3 region has 15 residues. A single record per CDR3 protein comes from TCRdb applying MiXCR to the 5' RACE reads. The table has 700,000 or so distinct CDR3 sequences, approximately 22% seen once. Another study also made use of these data, one on T cells expressing NK-cell markers.

The chain uses TRBV10-3 and TRBJ2-4, with D possibly matching TRBD1 (5 bases). Source material: PBMCs. The TCR originated in a woman aged 18 to 35 in good health. CDR3 loop: CAISESKGVKNIQYF. The CDR3 DNA follows: TGTGCCATCAGTGAGTCGAAAGGGGTTAAAAACATTCAGTACTTC.